This TCR beta chain was profiled in a study of cytomegalovirus exposure and HLA in healthy donors. Comment on this clone: Its antigen is unknown.

PCR used 60 Vbeta primers and 13 Jbeta primers. This table comes from immunoSEQ multiplex PCR, and its TCRdb copy is limited to in-frame clones, with some not included. The sample lists some 110,000 clones, 75% to 90% occurring once. There are 15 residues in the CDR3. Germline assignment: CDR1 MGHDK and CDR2 SYGVNS. Losses at the gene ends were 4 bases for V and 1 base for J; bases not matched to a gene: 6. The study's findings and limits: The availability of immune exposure information extended only to CMV serostatus. The authors considered a cluster of highly shared sequence variants likely to be a sequencing artifact.

V usage is TRBV25-1 and J usage is TRBJ2-7; 8 nucleotides match TRBD1. The specimen was PBMCs. The receptor was isolated from a man younger than 45 in good health and CMV-seronegative. The DNA of the CDR3 is TGTGCCAGCAGTGGAGGGACAGGAGCGTCCTACGAGCAGTACTTC. Translation gives CASSGGTGASYEQYF.